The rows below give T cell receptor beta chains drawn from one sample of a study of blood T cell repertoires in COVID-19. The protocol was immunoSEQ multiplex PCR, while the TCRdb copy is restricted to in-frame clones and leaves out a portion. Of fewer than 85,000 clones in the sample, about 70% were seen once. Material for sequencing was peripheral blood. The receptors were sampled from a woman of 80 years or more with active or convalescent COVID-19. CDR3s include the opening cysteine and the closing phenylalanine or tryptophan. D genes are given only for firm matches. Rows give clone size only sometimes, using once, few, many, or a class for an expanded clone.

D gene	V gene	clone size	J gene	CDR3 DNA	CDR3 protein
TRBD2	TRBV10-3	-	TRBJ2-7	TGTGCCATCAGTGAGTCGGTCGGACTAGCGGATTCCTACGAGCAGTACTTC	CAISESVGLADSYEQYF
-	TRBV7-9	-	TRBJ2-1	TGTGCCAGCAGCTTAGGTTTTGGCTGGGAGCAGTTCTTC	CASSLGFGWEQFF
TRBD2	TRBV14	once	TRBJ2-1	TGTGCCAGCAGCCAAGATCGAACGGGGGGGAATGAGCAGTTCTTC	CASSQDRTGGNEQFF
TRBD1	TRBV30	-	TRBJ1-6	TGTGCCTGGACGGGTGGGAGGACAGGGCTTTTCGATGTTTCACCCCTCCACTTT	CAWTGGRTGLFDVSPLHF
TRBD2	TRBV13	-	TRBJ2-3	TGTGCCAGCAGCGGGACCCGAGCGGGGTACACAGATACGCAGTATTTT	CASSGTRAGYTDTQYF
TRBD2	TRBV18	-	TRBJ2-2	TGTGCCAGCCCTGCGGGCGGGGGACCCACCGGGGAGCTGTTTTTT	CASPAGGGPTGELFF
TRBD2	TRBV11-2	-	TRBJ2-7	TGTGCCAGCAGCCCCCTCGGGGGGGTGGATGAGCAGTACTTC	CASSPLGGVDEQYF
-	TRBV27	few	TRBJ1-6	TGTGCCAGCAGTACCCTGGGGAGGTTGAGGCCCCTCCACTTT	CASSTLGRLRPLHF
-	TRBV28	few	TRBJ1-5	TGTGCCAGCAGTTTAACGGAGCTGTATAGCAATCAGCCCCAGCATTTT	CASSLTELYSNQPQHF
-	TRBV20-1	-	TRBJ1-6	TGCAGTGCCAGTTTCAGGGTTCTCTATAATTCACCCCTCCACTTT	CSASFRVLYNSPLHF
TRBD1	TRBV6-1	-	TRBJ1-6	TGTGCCAGCAGTGAACCACCAACAGGGGAAGGATCCTATAATTCACCCCTCCACTTT	CASSEPPTGEGSYNSPLHF
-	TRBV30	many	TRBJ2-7	TGTGCCTGGAGTCCCGGAGTGGGGCAAGGAGAGCAGTACTTC	CAWSPGVGQGEQYF
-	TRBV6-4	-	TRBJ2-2	TGTGCCAGCAGACAGGGTTCGAACACCGGGGAGCTGTTTTTT	CASRQGSNTGELFF
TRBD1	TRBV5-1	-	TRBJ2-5	TGCGCCAGCAGCTTGGGGACAGGGCGAGAGACCCAGTACTTC	CASSLGTGRETQYF
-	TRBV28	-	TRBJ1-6	TGTGCCAGCAGTAACCAGCAGGACTCCTATAATTCACCCCTCCACTTT	CASSNQQDSYNSPLHF
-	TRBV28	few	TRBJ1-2	TGTGCCAGCAGTAGCAGGGTGACTGGCTACACCTTC	CASSSRVTGYTF
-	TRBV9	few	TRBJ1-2	TGTGCCAGCAGCACTACCCAGGGTTCTAACTATGGCTACACCTTC	CASSTTQGSNYGYTF
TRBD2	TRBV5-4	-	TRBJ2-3	TGTGCCAGCTGGAGGAGTTCCCTTAGCGGGACAGATACGCAGTATTTT	CASWRSSLSGTDTQYF
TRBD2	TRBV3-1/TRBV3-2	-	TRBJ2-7	TGTGCCAGCAGCCTCGGGACTAGCGGGGCCTACGAGCAGTACTTC	CASSLGTSGAYEQYF
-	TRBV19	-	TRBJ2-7	TGTGCCAGTAGTATGGCGCCAGGTATTTACGAGCAGTACTTC	CASSMAPGIYEQYF
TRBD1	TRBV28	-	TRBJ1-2	TGTGCCAGCAGTTTTTTTCAGGGGGCCACTGGCTACACCTTC	CASSFFQGATGYTF
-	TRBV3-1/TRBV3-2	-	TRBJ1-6	TGTGCCAGCAGCCAAACAAGTTCACCCCTCCACTTT	CASSQTSSPLHF
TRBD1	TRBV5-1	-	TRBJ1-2	TGCGCCAGCAGCAGCACCCCAGCCCGGGACAGGTGGTCAGCCCTGCGCTATGGCTACACCTTC	CASSSTPARDRWSALRYGYTF
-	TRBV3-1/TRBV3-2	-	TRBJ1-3	TGTGCCAGCAGCCAACCCAAGGGCCCAGGGGCAGGAAACACCATATATTTT	CASSQPKGPGAGNTIYF
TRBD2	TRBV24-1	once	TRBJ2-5	TGTGCCACCAGTGACGGGGGACTAGCGGGGAAGGAGACCCAGTACTTC	CATSDGGLAGKETQYF
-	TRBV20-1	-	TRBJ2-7	TGCAGTGCTAGTAATATCAGAGGAGAAGCCTACGAGCAGTACTTC	CSASNIRGEAYEQYF
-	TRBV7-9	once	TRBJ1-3	TGTGCCAGCCCCGGCTGGACAGCCGGAAACACCATATATTTT	CASPGWTAGNTIYF
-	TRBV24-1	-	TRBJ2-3	TGTGCCACCAGCATAAAGGGGAGGCAAGATACGCAGTATTTT	CATSIKGRQDTQYF
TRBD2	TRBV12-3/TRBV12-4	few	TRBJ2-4	TGTGCCAGTGGCCCGGGACTAGCAAACATTCAGTACTTC	CASGPGLANIQYF
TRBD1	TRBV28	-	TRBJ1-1	TGTGCCAGCAGTCCTACAGGGGAAACTGAAGCTTTCTTT	CASSPTGETEAFF
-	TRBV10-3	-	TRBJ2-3	TGTGCCATCAGCGATGCAGGGGATACGCAGTATTTT	CAISDAGDTQYF
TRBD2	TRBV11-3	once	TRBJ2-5	TGTGCCAGCAGTATGGGACTAGCGGAGCAAGAGACCCAGTACTTC	CASSMGLAEQETQYF
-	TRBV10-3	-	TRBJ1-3	TGTGCCACCGCCCCCTACTCTGGAAACACCATATATTTT	CATAPYSGNTIYF
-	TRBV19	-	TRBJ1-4	TGTGCCAGTAGTACCGGCGGGGGGACTAATGAAAAACTGTTTTTT	CASSTGGGTNEKLFF
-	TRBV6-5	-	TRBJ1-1	TGTGCCAGCAGTTTCAGCGGCCAGGGAGGAGGCACTGAAGCTTTCTTT	CASSFSGQGGGTEAFF
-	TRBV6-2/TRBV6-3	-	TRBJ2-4	TGTGCCAGCAGTCACGGGAAAGGGTTGAACATTCAGTACTTC	CASSHGKGLNIQYF
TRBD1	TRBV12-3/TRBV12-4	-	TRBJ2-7	TGTGCCAGCAGTTCGACAGGGAGTTACGAGCAGTACTTC	CASSSTGSYEQYF
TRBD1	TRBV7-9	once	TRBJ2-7	TGTGCCAGCAGCTTGGGACAGGGGCCTGAGCAGTACTTC	CASSLGQGPEQYF
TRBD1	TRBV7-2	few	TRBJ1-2	TGTGCCAGCAGGGCCGGGACAGCGTATGGCTACACCTTC	CASRAGTAYGYTF
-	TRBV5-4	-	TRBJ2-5	TGTGCCAGCAGCGTGGGGGGAGGAGAGACCCAGTACTTC	CASSVGGGETQYF
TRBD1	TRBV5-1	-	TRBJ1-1	TGCGCCAGCAGCTTGGCTGGACAGGGGGAGGCTTTCTTT	CASSLAGQGEAFF